This T cell receptor (beta chain) is drawn from a study of cytomegalovirus exposure and HLA in healthy donors. 60 Vbeta and 13 Jbeta primers were used in PCR. Sequencing was performed with immunoSEQ multiplex PCR; in TCRdb, only in-frame clones are kept and a portion is missing. The sample consists of 110,000 or so clones, about 81% of them appearing once. The sequenced sample consisted of PBMCs. This TCR came from a woman in her 40s in good health and CMV-seropositive.

Here the CDR3 DNA reads TGTGCCAGCAGCTTTGCGGGGAACCAGCCCCAGCATTTT. Protein sequence: CASSFAGNQPQHF. V usage is TRBV7-2 and J usage is TRBJ1-5; D unclear. This CDR3 has 13 residues. Germline lookup yields CDR1 SGHTA and CDR2 FQGNSA. Between the trimmed V and J ends, which lost 3 bases and 7 bases, there was a span of 10 bases.